This T cell receptor beta chain was found in a study of glioma-infiltrating T cells after dendritic cell vaccination. Stated time point: after dendritic cell vaccination, including at tumor progression/relapse. The study's findings and limits: Few patients contributed both blood and tumor specimens. Estimated pretreatment TIL content predicted outcome after dendritic cell vaccination.

Between the trimmed V and J ends, which lost 8 bases and 5 bases, there was a span of 18 bases. There are 14 residues in the CDR3. Germline lookup yields CDR1 PRHDT and CDR2 FYEKMQ (reference sequence). Amplification used 60 V beta primers and 13 J beta primers. The assay was immunoSEQ multiplex PCR, and TCRdb's table has in-frame clones only and misses some. The sample comprises some 91,000 clones, about 81% of which are singletons, and approximately 2.1% rests with the top ten. About this clone itself: The antigen is not known.

V usage is TRBV13 and J usage is TRBJ2-5; D possibly corresponds to TRBD1 (5 bases). The sequence was collected from a human donor with glioblastoma. Source: blood, taken after dendritic cell vaccination. CDR3 residues: CASVELGRPETQYF. The CDR3 coding sequence is TGTGCCAGCGTGGAGTTGGGGCGGCCGGAGACCCAGTACTTC.